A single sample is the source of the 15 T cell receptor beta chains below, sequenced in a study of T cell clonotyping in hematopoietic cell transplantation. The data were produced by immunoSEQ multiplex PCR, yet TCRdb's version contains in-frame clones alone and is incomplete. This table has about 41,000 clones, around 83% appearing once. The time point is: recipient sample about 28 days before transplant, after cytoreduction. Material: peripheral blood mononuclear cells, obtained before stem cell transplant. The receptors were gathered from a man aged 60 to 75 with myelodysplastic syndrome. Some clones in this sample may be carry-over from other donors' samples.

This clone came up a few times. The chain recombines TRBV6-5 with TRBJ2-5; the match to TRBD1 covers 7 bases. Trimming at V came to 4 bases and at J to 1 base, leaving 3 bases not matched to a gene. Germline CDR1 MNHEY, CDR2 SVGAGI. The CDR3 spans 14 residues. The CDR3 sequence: CASSSWTGQETQYF. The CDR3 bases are TGTGCCAGCAGTTCGTGGACAGGCCAAGAGACCCAGTACTTC.

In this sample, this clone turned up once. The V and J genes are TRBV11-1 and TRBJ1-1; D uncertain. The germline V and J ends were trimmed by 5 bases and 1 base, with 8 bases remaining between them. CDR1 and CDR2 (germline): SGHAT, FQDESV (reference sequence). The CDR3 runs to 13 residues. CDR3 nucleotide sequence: TGTGCCAGCAGCGTCAACAGGAACACTGAAGCTTTCTTT. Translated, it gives CASSVNRNTEAFF.

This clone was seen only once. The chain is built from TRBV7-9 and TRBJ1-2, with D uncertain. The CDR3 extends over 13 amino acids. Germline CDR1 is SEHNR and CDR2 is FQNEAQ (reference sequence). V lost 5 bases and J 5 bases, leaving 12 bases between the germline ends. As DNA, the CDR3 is TGTGCCAGCAGCCCGGACGGGGAATATGGCTACACCTTC. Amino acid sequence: CASSPDGEYGYTF.

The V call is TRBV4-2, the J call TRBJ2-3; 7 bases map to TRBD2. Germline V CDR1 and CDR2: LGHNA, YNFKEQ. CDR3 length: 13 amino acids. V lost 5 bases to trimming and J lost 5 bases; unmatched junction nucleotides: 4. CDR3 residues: CASSSGTKDTQYF. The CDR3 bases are TGTGCCAGCAGCAGCGGGACGAAAGATACGCAGTATTTT.

CDR3 DNA sequence: TGTGCCAGTAGTATACGAGGGGGCAGTGAAAAACTGTTTTTT. Its protein product is CASSIRGGSEKLFF. This rearrangement joins TRBV19 to TRBJ1-4, with 7 bases lining up with TRBD1. The CDR3 runs to 14 residues. The junction had 4 bases not matched to a gene; V was cut back by 2 bases and J by 7 bases. In germline, CDR1 is LNHDA, CDR2 SQIVND (reference sequence).

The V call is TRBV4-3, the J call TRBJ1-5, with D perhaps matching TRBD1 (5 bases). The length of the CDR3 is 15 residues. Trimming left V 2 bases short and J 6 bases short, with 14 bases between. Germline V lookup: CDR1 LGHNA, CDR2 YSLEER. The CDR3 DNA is TGCGCCAGCAGCCAAAACGACCGTGGGGGTCAGCCCCAGCATTTT. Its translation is CASSQNDRGGQPQHF.

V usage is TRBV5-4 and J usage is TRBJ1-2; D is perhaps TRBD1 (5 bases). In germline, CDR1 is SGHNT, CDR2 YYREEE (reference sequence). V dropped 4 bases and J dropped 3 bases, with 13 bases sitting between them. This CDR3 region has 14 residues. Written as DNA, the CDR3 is TGTGCCAGCAGCCCTGGGACCGAATACTATGGCTACACCTTC. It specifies CASSPGTEYYGYTF.

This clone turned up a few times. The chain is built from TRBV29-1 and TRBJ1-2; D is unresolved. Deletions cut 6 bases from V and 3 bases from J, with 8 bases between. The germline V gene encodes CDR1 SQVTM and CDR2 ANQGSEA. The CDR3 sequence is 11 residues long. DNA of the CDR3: TGCAGCGTCGACGGTTACTATGGCTACACCTTC. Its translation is CSVDGYYGYTF.

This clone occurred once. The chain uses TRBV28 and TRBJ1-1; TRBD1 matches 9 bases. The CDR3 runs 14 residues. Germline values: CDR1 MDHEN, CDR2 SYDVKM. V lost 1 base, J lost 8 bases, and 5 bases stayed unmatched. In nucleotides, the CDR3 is TGTGCCAGCAGTTTATCCCGGGACAGGGAAGAAGCTTTCTTT. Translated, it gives CASSLSRDREEAFF.

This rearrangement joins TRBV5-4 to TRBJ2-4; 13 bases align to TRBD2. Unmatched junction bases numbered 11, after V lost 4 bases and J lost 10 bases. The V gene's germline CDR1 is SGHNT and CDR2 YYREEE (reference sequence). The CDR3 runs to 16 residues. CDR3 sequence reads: CASSPGTSGDETIQYF. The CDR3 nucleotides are TGTGCCAGCAGCCCGGGGACTAGCGGGGATGAAACAATTCAGTACTTC.

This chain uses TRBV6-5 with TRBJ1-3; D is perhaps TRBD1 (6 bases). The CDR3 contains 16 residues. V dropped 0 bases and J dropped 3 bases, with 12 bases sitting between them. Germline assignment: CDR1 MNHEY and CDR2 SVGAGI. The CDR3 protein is CASSYSIGGGGNTIYF. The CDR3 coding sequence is TGTGCCAGCAGTTACTCGATCGGGGGCGGTGGAAACACCATATATTTT.

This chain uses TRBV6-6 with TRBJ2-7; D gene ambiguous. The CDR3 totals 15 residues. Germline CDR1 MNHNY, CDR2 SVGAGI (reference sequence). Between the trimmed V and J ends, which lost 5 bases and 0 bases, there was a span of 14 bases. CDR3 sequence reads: CASSTPLGNSYEQYF. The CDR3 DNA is TGTGCCAGCAGTACCCCGTTGGGTAACTCCTACGAGCAGTACTTC.

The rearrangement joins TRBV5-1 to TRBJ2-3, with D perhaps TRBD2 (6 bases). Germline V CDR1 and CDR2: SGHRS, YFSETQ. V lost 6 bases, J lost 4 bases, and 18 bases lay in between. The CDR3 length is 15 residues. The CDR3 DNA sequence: TGCGCCAGCAACCTTGGTGGGACTCCCCCAGATACGCAGTATTTT. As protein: CASNLGGTPPDTQYF.

CDR3 nucleotides: TGTGCCAGCAGCTTAGCCAGATATACCTACGAGCAGTACTTC. Protein sequence: CASSLARYTYEQYF. The genes are TRBV11-2 and TRBJ2-7; D uncertain. Germline lookup yields CDR1 SGHAT and CDR2 FQNNGV. The CDR3 sequence is 14 residues long. With 1 base removed from V and 2 bases from J, the gap between germline ends came to 9 bases.

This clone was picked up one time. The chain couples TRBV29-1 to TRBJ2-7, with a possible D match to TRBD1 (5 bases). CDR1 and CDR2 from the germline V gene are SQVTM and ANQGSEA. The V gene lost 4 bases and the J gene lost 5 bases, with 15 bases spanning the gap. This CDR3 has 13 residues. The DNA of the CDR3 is TGCAGCGTTGGGGGCATAAGAAGCCACGAGCAGTACTTC. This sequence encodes CSVGGIRSHEQYF.